This entry lists 15 T cell receptor beta chains sequenced from one sample in a study of response to subunit inactivated influenza vaccine. TCRdb called the RT-PCR reads again in MiXCR, with one record for every CDR3 protein. The sample shows some 520,000 distinct CDR3 sequences, approximately 15% of them seen only once. Source: CD4+ T cells sorted from PBMCs, taken less than 30 months after vaccination. The receptor set was obtained from a man between 50 and 69 years old who received an inactivated influenza vaccine.

This clonotype was counted only a few times. The chain couples TRBV4-3 to TRBJ1-1; D possibly corresponds to TRBD1 (5 bases). The CDR3 is made up of 16 amino acids. The V end was cut by 0 bases, the J end by 4 bases, with 15 bases between. CDR1 and CDR2 from the germline V gene are LGHNA and YSLEER. CDR3 residues: CASSQDLYRGGTEAFF. CDR3 coding DNA: TGCGCCAGCAGCCAAGATCTCTATAGGGGCGGCACTGAAGCTTTCTTT.

Only a few counts were recorded for this clonotype. The chain carries TRBV10-1 and TRBJ2-5; TRBD1 aligns across 9 bases. This CDR3 comprises 16 residues. Germline lookup yields CDR1 WNHNN and CDR2 SYGVQD (reference sequence). After removal of 0 bases from V and 1 base from J, the junction contained 3 bases not matched to a gene. CDR3 nucleotide sequence: TGCGCCAGCAGTGAGTCCGGGACAGGGCTCCAAGAGACCCAGTACTTC. Amino acid sequence: CASSESGTGLQETQYF.

V and J are TRBV3-1 and TRBJ1-4; no clear D. Trimming left V 3 bases short and J 8 bases short, with 10 bases between. This CDR3 contains 13 residues. Germline V CDR1 and CDR2: LGHDT, YNNKEL (reference sequence). CDR3 region: CASSQRGREKLFF. In nucleotides, the CDR3 is TGTGCCAGCAGCCAGAGAGGGCGGGAAAAACTGTTTTTT.

In its sample, this clonotype was seen a few times. The gene calls are TRBV5-1 and TRBJ2-7; D is unclear. The germline V gene has CDR1 SGHRS and CDR2 YFSETQ. CDR3 length: 15 amino acids. Deletions cut 0 bases from V and 5 bases from J, with 15 bases between. The CDR3 coding sequence is TGCGCCAGCAGCTTGGACGGCGTTGGAACCAACGAGCAGTACTTC. It specifies CASSLDGVGTNEQYF.

The chain couples TRBV4-2 to TRBJ1-5; D is perhaps TRBD1 (5 bases). The germline CDR1 and CDR2 sequences are LGHNA and YNFKEQ. There are 15 residues in the CDR3. The V end lost 0 bases, the J end lost 2 bases, and 8 bases lay between the germline ends. This CDR3 is CASSQDSRGNQPQHF. The CDR3 bases are TGTGCCAGCAGCCAAGATAGCAGGGGCAATCAGCCCCAGCATTTT.

This clonotype was seen at least ten times. The chain has TRBV5-6 and TRBJ2-5; the match to TRBD2 covers 8 bases. The CDR3 is made up of 14 amino acids. The germline CDR1 and CDR2 sequences are SGHDT and YYEEEE. V lost 4 bases to trimming and J lost 4 bases; unmatched junction nucleotides: 6. The chain's CDR3 is CASSTGTRGETQYF. DNA for the CDR3: TGTGCCAGCAGCACCGGGACTAGAGGAGAGACCCAGTACTTC.

There are many counts of this clonotype. J is TRBJ2-1 and V is TRBV20-1; 7 bases are a match to TRBD1. With 2 bases clipped from V and 6 bases from J, the junction kept 7 bases outside the gene matches. Germline CDR1 reads DFQATT; CDR2 reads SNEGSKA (reference sequence). The CDR3 loop spans 14 amino acids. CDR3 amino acids: CSARSFDRANEQFF. As DNA, the CDR3 is TGCAGTGCTAGATCCTTCGACAGGGCCAATGAGCAGTTCTTC.

The chain couples TRBV29-1 to TRBJ1-2; the match to TRBD1 covers 7 bases. The V gene's germline CDR1 is SQVTM and CDR2 ANQGSEA. Unmatched junction bases numbered 9, after V lost 3 bases and J lost 8 bases. This CDR3 region has 13 residues. In nucleotides, the CDR3 is TGCAGCGTTGATCGGGACAGTCTGGTGGGCTACACCTTC. Residues: CSVDRDSLVGYTF.

There are a few counts of this clonotype. This chain connects TRBV20-1 to TRBJ2-5; no definite D call. The CDR3 consists of 14 residues. Germline loops: CDR1 DFQATT, CDR2 SNEGSKA (reference sequence). V was pared by 2 bases and J by 5 bases, with 15 bases between. The CDR3 spells CSARYVYPRETQYF. CDR3 sequence (DNA): TGCAGTGCTAGATATGTCTACCCCAGGGAGACCCAGTACTTC.

This clonotype has just a few counts. The chain employs TRBV7-6 and TRBJ2-1, with D perhaps TRBD2 (6 bases). This CDR3 has 13 amino acids. V lost 4 bases and J 7 bases, leaving 11 bases between the germline ends. Germline V CDR1 and CDR2: SGHVS, FNYEAQ. CDR3 sequence: CASSYTRGNEQFF. The CDR3 DNA sequence: TGTGCCAGCAGCTACACCCGGGGGAATGAGCAGTTCTTC. The variable domain in full, completed from reference TRBV7-6 and TRBJ2-1, reads GAGVSQSPRYKVTKRGQDVALRCDPISGHVSLYWYRQALGQGPEFLTYFNYEAQQDKSGLPNDRFSAERPEGSISTLTIQRTEQRDSAMYRCASSYTRGNEQFFGPGTRLTVL.

In this sample, this clonotype turned up a few times. This rearrangement joins TRBV9 to TRBJ1-5; no clear D gene. This CDR3 has 14 residues. From germline, CDR1 is SGDLS and CDR2 YYNGEE. V lost 3 bases and J lost 5, with 12 bases in between. The CDR3 DNA is TGTGCCAGCAGCGCGACGGTAAAAGATCAGCCCCAGCATTTT. Translation: CASSATVKDQPQHF.

This clonotype was seen at least ten times. This rearrangement joins TRBV5-1 to TRBJ2-2; unclear D gene. Trimming cost V 5 bases and J 3 bases, with 8 bases left between them. The CDR3 runs to 13 residues. Germline V gene data show CDR1 as SGHRS and CDR2 as YFSETQ. The CDR3 here is CASSLAHTGELFF. The DNA for the CDR3 is TGCGCCAGCAGTCTGGCCCACACCGGGGAGCTGTTTTTT.

This clonotype has only a few counts. The gene calls are TRBV5-6 and TRBJ2-1; TRBD2 matches at 10 bases. Looked up from germline, CDR1 is SGHDT and CDR2 is YYEEEE. The CDR3 is made up of 15 amino acids. J lost 6 bases, V lost 7 bases, and 10 bases had no gene match. The CDR3 coding sequence is TGTGCCAGCTTCACTATACTAGCGGGGCTCAATGAGCAGTTCTTC. This codes for CASFTILAGLNEQFF.

This clonotype was detected only a few times. This sequence joins TRBV5-1 and TRBJ2-5; D is possibly TRBD1 or TRBD2 (5 bases each). V lost 0 bases, J lost 4 bases, and 10 bases lay in between. The germline V gene encodes CDR1 SGHRS and CDR2 YFSETQ. This CDR3 region has 14 residues. Here the CDR3 DNA reads TGCGCCAGCAGCTTGGAAGGGGCGGGAGAGACCCAGTACTTC. Translating it yields CASSLEGAGETQYF. Variable domain in full (rest from reference TRBV5-1 and TRBJ2-5): KAGVTQTPRYLIKTRGQQVTLSCSPISGHRSVSWYQQTPGQGLQFLFEYFSETQRNKGNFPGRFSGRQFSNSRSEMNVSTLELGDSALYLCASSLEGAGETQYFGPGTRLLVL.

Ten or more counts support this clonotype. This chain links TRBV20-1 with TRBJ2-7; 10 bases are a match to TRBD2. The CDR3 extends over 15 amino acids. Trimming cost V 3 bases and J 7 bases; bases outside gene matches: 12. Germline V gives CDR1 DFQATT, CDR2 SNEGSKA (reference sequence). CDR3 residues: CSARMVSAGGPEQYF. CDR3 DNA sequence: TGCAGTGCTAGGATGGTCTCAGCGGGAGGGCCGGAGCAGTACTTC.